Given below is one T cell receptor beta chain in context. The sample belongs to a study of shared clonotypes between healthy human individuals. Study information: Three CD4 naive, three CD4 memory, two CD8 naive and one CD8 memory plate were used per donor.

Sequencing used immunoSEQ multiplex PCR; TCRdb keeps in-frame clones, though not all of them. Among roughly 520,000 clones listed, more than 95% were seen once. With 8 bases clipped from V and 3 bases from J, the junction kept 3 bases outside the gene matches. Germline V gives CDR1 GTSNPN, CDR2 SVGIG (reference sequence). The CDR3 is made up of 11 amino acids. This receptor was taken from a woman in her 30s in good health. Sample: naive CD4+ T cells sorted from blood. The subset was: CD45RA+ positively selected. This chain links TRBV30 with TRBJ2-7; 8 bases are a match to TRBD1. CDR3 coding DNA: TGTGCCGGCGGGACAGGCTACGAGCAGTACTTC. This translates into CAGGTGYEQYF.